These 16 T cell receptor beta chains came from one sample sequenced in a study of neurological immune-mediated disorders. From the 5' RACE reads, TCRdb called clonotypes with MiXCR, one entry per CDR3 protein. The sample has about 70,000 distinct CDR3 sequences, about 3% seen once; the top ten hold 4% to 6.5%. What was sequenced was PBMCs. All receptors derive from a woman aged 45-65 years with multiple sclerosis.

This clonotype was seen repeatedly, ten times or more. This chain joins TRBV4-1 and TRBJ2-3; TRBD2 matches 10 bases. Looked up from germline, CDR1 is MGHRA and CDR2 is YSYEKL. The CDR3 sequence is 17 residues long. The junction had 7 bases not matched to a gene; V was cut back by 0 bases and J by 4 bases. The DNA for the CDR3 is TGCGCCAGCAGCCAAGATCTTAGGCTAGCGGGAGCAGATACGCAGTATTTT. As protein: CASSQDLRLAGADTQYF.

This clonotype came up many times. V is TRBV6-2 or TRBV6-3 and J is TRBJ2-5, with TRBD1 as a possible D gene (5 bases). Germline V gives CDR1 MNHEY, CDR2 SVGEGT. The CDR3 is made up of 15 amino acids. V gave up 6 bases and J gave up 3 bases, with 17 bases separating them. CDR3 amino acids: CASRVGAPSKETQYF. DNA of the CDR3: TGTGCCAGCAGGGTTGGGGCGCCCTCCAAAGAGACCCAGTACTTC.

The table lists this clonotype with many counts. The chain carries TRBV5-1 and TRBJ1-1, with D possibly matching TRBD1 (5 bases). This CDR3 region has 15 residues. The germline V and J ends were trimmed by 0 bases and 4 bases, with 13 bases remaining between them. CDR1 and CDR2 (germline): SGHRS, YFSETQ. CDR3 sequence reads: CASSLDGGGSTEAFF. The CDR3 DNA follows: TGCGCCAGCAGCTTGGATGGGGGAGGATCCACTGAAGCTTTCTTT.

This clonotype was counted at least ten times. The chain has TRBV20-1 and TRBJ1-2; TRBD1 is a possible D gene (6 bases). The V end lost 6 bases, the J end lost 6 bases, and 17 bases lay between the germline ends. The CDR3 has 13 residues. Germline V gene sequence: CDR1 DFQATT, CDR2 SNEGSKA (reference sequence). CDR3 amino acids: CSALLRGAHGYTF. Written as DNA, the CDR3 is TGCAGTGCCCTCCTCCGGGGGGCACATGGCTACACCTTC.

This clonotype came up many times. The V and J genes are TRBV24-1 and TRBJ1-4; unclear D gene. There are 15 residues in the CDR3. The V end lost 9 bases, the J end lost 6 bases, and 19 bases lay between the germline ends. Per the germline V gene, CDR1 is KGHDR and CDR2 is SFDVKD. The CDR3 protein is CATQDSRGLDEKLFF. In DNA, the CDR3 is TGTGCCACCCAAGACTCACGGGGATTAGATGAAAAACTGTTTTTT.

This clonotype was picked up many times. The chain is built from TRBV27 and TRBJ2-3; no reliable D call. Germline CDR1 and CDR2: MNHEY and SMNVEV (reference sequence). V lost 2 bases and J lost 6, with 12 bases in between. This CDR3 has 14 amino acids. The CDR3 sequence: CASSLTPGADTQYF. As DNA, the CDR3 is TGTGCCAGCAGTTTAACGCCAGGTGCGGATACGCAGTATTTT.

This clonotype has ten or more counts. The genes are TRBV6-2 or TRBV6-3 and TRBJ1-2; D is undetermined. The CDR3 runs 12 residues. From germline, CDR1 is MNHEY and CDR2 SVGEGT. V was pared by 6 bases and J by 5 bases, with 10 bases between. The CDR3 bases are TGTGCCAGCAGCGAGAGTACTTATGGCTACACCTTC. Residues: CASSESTYGYTF.

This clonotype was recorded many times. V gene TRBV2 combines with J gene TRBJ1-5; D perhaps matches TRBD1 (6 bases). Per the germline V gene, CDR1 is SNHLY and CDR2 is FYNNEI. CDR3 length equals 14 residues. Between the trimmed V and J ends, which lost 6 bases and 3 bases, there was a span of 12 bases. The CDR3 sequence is CASRVNRVNQPQHF. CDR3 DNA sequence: TGTGCCAGCAGAGTGAACAGGGTCAATCAGCCCCAGCATTTT.

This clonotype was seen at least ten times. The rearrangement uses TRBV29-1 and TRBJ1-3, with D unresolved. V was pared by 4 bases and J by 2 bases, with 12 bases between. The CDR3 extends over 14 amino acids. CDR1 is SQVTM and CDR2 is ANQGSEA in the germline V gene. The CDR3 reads CSVVRTGAGNTIYF. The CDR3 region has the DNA TGCAGCGTTGTGAGGACCGGGGCTGGAAACACCATATATTTT.

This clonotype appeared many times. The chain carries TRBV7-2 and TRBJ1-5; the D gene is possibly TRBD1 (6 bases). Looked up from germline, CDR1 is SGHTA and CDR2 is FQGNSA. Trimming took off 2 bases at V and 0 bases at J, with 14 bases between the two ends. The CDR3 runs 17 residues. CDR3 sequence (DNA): TGTGCCAGCAGCTTACCCTGGACAGACTATAGCAATCAGCCCCAGCATTTT. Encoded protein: CASSLPWTDYSNQPQHF.

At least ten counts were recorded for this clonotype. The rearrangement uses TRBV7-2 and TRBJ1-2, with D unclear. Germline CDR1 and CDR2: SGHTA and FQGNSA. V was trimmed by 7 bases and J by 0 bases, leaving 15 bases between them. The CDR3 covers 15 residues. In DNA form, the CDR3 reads TGTGCCAGCACGGTCTGGGGAGGCGCTAACTATGGCTACACCTTC. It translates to CASTVWGGANYGYTF. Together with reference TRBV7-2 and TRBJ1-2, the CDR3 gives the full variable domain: GAGVSQSPSNKVTEKGKDVELRCDPISGHTALYWYRQSLGQGLEFLIYFQGNSAPDKSGLPSDRFSAERTGGSVSTLTIQRTQQEDSAVYLCASTVWGGANYGYTFGSGTRLTVV.

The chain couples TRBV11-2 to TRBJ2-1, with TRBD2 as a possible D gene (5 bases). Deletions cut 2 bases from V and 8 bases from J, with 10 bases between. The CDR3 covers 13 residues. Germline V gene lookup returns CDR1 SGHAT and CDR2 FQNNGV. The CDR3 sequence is CASSLSPGDEQFF. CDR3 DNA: TGTGCCAGCAGCTTATCGCCCGGGGATGAGCAGTTCTTC.

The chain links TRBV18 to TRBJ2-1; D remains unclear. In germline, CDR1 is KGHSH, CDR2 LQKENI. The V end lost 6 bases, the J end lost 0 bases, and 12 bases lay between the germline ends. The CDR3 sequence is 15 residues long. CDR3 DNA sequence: TGTGCCAGCTCCAGCCAGCCTCGCTCCTACAATGAGCAGTTCTTC. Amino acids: CASSSQPRSYNEQFF.

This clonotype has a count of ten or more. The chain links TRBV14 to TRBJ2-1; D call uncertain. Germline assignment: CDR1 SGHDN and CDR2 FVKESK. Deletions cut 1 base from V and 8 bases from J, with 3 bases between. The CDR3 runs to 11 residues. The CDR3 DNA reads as TGTGCCAGCAGCCAAGTCTATGAGCAGTTCTTC. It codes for CASSQVYEQFF.

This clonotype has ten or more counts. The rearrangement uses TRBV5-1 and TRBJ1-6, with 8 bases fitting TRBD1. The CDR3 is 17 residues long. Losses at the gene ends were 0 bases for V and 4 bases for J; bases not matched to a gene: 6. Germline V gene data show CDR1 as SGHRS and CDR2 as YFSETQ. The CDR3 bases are TGCGCCAGCAGCTTGGGCCTCGGACAGGGATATAATTCACCCCTCCACTTT. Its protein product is CASSLGLGQGYNSPLHF.

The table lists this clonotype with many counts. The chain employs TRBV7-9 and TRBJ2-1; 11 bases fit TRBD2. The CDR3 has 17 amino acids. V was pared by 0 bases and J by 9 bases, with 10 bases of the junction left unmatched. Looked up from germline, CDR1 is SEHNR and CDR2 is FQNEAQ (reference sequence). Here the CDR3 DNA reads TGTGCCAGCAGCTTAGCCCGGGATAGCGGGGGGGCCGGTGAGCAGTTCTTC. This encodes CASSLARDSGGAGEQFF.